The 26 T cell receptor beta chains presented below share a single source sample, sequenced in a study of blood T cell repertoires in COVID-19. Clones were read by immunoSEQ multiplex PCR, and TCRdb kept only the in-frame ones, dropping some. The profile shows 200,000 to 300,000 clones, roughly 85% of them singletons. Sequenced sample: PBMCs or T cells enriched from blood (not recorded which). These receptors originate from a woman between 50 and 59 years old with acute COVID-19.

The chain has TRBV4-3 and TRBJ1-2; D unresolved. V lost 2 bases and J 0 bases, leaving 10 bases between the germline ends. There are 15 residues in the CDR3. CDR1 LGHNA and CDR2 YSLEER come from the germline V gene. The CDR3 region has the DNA TGCGCCAGCAGCCAAAAAGCACCCTCTAACTATGGCTACACCTTC. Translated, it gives CASSQKAPSNYGYTF.

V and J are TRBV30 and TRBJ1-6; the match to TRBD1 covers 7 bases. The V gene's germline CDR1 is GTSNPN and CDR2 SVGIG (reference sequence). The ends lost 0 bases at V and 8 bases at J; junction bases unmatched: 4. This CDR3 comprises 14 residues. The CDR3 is CAWSVQQGYSPLHF. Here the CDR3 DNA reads TGTGCCTGGAGTGTACAACAGGGGTATTCACCCCTCCACTTT.

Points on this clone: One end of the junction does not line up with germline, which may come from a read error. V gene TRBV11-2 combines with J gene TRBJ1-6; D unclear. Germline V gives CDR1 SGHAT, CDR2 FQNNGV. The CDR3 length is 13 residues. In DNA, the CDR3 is TGTGCCAGCAGCCTAGAGGCGGGGTCACCCCTCCACTTT. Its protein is CASSLEAGSPLHF.

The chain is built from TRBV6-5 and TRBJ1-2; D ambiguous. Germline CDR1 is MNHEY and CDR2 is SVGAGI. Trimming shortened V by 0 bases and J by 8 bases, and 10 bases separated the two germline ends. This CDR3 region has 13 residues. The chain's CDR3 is CASSYSPPRGYTF. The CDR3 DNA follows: TGTGCCAGCAGTTACTCTCCCCCGCGGGGCTACACCTTC.

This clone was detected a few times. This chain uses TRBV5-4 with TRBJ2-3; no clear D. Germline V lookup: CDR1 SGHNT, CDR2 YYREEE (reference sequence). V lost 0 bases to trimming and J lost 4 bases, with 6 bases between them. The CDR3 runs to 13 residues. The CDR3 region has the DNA TGTGCCAGCAGCTTGGTTCCGGCAGATACGCAGTATTTT. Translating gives CASSLVPADTQYF. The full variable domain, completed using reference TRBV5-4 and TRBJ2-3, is ETGVTQSPTHLIKTRGQQVTLRCSSQSGHNTVSWYQQALGQGPQFIFQYYREEENGRGNFPPRFSGLQFPNYSSELNVNALELDDSALYLCASSLVPADTQYFGPGTRLTVL.

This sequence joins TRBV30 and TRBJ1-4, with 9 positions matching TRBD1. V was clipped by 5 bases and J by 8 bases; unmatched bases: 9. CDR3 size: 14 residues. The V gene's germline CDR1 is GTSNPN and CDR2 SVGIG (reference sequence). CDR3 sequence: CAWGQGNDWEKLFF. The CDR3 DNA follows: TGTGCCTGGGGACAGGGGAACGATTGGGAAAAACTGTTTTTT.

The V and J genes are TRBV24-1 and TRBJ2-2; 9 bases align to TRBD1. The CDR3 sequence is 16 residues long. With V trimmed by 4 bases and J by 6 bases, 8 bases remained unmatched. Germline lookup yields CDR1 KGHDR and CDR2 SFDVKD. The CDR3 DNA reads TGTGCCACCAGTGAGGCCGGGACAGGGTATTCCGGGGAGCTGTTTTTT. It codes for CATSEAGTGYSGELFF.

The CDR3: CASSLLTGLDTQYF. As DNA, the CDR3 is TGTGCCAGCAGCTTATTGACGGGGTTAGATACGCAGTATTTT. The chain uses TRBV13 and TRBJ2-3; possible D gene TRBD2, 5 bases. Between the trimmed V and J ends, which lost 2 bases and 5 bases, there was a span of 11 bases. Looked up from germline, CDR1 is PRHDT and CDR2 is FYEKMQ (reference sequence). The CDR3 covers 14 residues.

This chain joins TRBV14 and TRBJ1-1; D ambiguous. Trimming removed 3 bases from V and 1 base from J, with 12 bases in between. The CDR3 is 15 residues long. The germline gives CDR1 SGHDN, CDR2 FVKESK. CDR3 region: CASSQFIGGNTEAFF. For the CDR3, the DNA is TGTGCCAGCAGCCAGTTTATAGGCGGGAACACTGAAGCTTTCTTT.

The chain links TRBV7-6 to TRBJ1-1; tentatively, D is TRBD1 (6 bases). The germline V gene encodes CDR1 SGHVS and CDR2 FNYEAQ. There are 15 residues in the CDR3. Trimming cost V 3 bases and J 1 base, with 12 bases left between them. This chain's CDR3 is CASSFSRGTNTEAFF. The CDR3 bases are TGTGCCAGCAGCTTCAGCAGGGGAACGAACACTGAAGCTTTCTTT.

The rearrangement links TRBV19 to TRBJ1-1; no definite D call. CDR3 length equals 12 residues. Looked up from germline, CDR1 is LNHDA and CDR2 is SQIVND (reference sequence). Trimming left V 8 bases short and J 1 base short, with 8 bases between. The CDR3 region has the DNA TGTGCCAGTTCTTTCAGGAACACTGAAGCTTTCTTT. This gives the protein CASSFRNTEAFF.

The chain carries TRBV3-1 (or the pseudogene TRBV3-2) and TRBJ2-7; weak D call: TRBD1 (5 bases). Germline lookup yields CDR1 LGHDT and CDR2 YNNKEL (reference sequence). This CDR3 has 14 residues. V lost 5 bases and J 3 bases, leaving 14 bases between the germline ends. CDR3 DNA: TGTGCCAGCAGCTCTCGGACACCTATCTACGAGCAGTACTTC. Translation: CASSSRTPIYEQYF.

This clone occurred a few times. The CDR3, as DNA: TGTGCCAGCAGCCAAGGTGTGCAGAACTCCTACAATGAGCAGTTCTTC. Its protein product is CASSQGVQNSYNEQFF. This chain connects TRBV3-1 (or the pseudogene TRBV3-2) to TRBJ2-1; D is ambiguous. The CDR3 contains 16 residues. CDR1 and CDR2 (germline): LGHDT, YNNKEL (reference sequence). Trimming took 1 base from V and 0 from J, leaving 10 bases between them.

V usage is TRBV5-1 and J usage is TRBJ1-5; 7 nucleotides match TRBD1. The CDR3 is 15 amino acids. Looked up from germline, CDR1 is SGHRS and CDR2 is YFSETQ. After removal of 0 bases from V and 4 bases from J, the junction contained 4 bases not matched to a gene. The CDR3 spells CASSLEGQLNQPQHF. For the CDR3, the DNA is TGCGCCAGCAGCTTGGAGGGACAGCTGAATCAGCCCCAGCATTTT.

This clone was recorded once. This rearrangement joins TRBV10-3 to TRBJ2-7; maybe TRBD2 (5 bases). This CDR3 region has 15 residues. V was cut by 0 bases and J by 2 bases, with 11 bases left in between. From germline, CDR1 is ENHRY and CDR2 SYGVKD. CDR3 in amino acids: CAISESGKGAYEQYF. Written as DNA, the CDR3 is TGTGCCATCAGTGAGTCCGGGAAGGGAGCCTACGAGCAGTACTTC.

This CDR3 reads CASTLGGPNNEQFF. The CDR3 DNA reads as TGTGCCAGTACCTTGGGGGGGCCTAACAATGAGCAGTTCTTC. The gene calls are TRBV19 and TRBJ2-1; TRBD2 might be the D (7 bases). Germline lookup yields CDR1 LNHDA and CDR2 SQIVND (reference sequence). CDR3 length equals 14 residues. Deletions cut 7 bases from V and 5 bases from J, with 15 bases between.

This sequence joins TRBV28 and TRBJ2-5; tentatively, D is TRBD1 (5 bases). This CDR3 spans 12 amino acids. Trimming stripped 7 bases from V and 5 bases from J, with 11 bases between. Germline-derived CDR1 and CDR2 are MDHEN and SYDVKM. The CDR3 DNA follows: TGTGCCAGCACGACAGCACCTGAGACCCAGTACTTC. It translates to CASTTAPETQYF.

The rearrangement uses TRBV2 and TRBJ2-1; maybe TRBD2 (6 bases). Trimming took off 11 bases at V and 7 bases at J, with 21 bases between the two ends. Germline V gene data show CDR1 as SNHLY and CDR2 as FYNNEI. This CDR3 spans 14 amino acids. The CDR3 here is CAGRTFPEMNEQFF. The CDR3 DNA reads TGTGCCGGGAGGACTTTCCCCGAGATGAATGAGCAGTTCTTC.

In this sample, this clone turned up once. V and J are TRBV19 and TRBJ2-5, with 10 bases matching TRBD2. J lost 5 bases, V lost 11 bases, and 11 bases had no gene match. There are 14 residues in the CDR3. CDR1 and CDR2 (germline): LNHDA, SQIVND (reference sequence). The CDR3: CAAQERGGLETQYF. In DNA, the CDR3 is TGTGCCGCTCAGGAGCGGGGGGGCCTCGAGACCCAGTACTTC.

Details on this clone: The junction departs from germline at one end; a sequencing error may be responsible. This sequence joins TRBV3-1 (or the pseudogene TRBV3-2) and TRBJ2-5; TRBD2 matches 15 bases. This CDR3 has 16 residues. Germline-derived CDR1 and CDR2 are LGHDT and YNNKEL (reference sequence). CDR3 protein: CASNQGLAGGRETQYF. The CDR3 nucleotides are TGTGCCAGCAACCAAGGACTAGCGGGGGGGCGAGAGACCCAGTACTTC.

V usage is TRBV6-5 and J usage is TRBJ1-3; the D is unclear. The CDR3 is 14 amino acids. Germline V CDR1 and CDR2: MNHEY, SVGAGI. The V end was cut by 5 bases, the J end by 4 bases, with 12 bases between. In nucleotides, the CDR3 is TGTGCCAGCAGTCCCCGGTGGGAGGGAAACACCATATATTTT. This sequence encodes CASSPRWEGNTIYF.

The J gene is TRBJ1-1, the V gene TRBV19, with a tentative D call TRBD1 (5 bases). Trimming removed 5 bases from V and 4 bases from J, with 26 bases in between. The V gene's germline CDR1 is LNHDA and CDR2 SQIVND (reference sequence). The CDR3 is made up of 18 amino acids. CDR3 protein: CASSPVAGGRGLSTEAFF. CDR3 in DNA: TGTGCCAGTAGTCCCGTCGCGGGAGGACGGGGCCTAAGCACTGAAGCTTTCTTT.

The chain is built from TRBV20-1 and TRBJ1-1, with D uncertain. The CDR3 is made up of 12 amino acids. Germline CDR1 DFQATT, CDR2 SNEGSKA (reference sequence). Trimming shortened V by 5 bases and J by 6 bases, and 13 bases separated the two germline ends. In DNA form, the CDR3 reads TGCAGTGCTCGTGCTGGGCGAGCTGAAGCTTTCTTT. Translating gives CSARAGRAEAFF.

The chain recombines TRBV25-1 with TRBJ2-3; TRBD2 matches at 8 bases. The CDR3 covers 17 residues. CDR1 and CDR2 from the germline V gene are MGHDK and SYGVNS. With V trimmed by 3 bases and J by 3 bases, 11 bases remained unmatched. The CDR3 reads CASSDPSRGGSTDTQYF. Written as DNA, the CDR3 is TGTGCCAGCAGTGATCCCTCCCGGGGGGGCTCTACAGATACGCAGTATTTT.

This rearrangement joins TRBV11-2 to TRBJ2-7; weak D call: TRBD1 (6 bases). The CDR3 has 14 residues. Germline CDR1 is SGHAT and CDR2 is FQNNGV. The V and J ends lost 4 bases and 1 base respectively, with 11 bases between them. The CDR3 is CASSSTGLSYEQYF. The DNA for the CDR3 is TGTGCCAGCAGCTCTACAGGGTTATCCTACGAGCAGTACTTC. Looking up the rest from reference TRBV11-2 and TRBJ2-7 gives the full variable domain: EAGVAQSPRYKIIEKRQSVAFWCNPISGHATLYWYQQILGQGPKLLIQFQNNGVVDDSQLPKDRFSAERLKGVDSTLKIQPAKLEDSAVYLCASSSTGLSYEQYFGPGTRLTVT.

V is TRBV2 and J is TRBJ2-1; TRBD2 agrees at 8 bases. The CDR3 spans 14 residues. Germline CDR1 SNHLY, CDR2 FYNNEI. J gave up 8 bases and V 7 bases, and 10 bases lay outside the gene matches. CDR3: CASNPAGAGDEQFF. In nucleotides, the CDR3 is TGTGCCAGCAACCCAGCGGGGGCCGGGGATGAGCAGTTCTTC.